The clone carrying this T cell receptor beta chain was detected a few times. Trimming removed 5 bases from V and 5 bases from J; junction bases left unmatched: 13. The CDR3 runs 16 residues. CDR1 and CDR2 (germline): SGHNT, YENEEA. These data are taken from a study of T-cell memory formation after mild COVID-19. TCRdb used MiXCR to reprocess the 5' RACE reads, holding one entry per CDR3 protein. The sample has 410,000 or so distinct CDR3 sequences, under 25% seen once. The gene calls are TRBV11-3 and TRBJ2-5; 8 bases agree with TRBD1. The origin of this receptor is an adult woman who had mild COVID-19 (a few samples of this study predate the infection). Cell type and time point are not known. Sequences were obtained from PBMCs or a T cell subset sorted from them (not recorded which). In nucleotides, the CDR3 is TGTGCCAGCAGCCCGAGGACAGGGAAAAGAGAGGAGACCCAGTACTTC. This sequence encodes CASSPRTGKREETQYF.